These T cell receptor beta chains were read from a single sample in a study of radiation and T cells in renal cell carcinoma. TCRdb's table, derived via immunoSEQ multiplex PCR, lists solely in-frame clones and lacks some. The sample records roughly 120,000 clones, roughly 85% being singletons. The sample in question was blood, obtained from a patient whose treatment included radiotherapy and nephrectomy. These receptors were obtained from an older woman with renal cell carcinoma. Each CDR3 is given with its conserved first and last residue. D genes are given only for firm matches. For some rows the clone size is stated as once, few or many, or as a class when expanded; others skip it.

D	J	size	V	DNA	CDR3
TRBD1	TRBJ2-7	.	TRBV6-5	TGTGCCAGCAGCTCCGGGACAGTTGCCTACGAGCAGTACTTC	CASSSGTVAYEQYF
TRBD2	TRBJ2-5	.	TRBV2	TGTGCCAGCAGTGAAACTACGTCGGGGGGGTGGCAAGAGACCCAGTACTTC	CASSETTSGGWQETQYF
.	TRBJ2-1	.	TRBV27	TGTGCCAGCAGTTTTCTAGGTAGAATGGACAATGAGCAGTTCTTC	CASSFLGRMDNEQFF
.	TRBJ2-7	.	TRBV7-9	TGTGCCAGCAGCGGACAGATCTACGAGCAGTACTTC	CASSGQIYEQYF
TRBD2	TRBJ2-7	.	TRBV4-2	TGTGCCAGCAGCCAATTCTCCCTTCCGGGACTAGCGGGGGGGGGATACGAGCAGTACTTC	CASSQFSLPGLAGGGYEQYF
TRBD2	TRBJ2-3	.	TRBV30	TGTGCCTGGAGGACTAGCGGGGGAGATACGCAGTATTTT	CAWRTSGGDTQYF
.	TRBJ2-2	.	TRBV4-3	TGCGCCAGCAGACAGGGACCGAACACCGGGGAGCTGTTTTTT	CASRQGPNTGELFF
.	TRBJ1-5	few	TRBV30	TGTGCCTGGAGTGTAGGGGCGAATCAGCCCCAGCATTTT	CAWSVGANQPQHF
.	TRBJ1-4	.	TRBV11-2	TGTGCCAGCAGCTCCCCAGGGGCGAGTGAAAAACTGTTTTTT	CASSSPGASEKLFF
.	TRBJ1-6	.	TRBV5-4	TGTGCCAGCAACTACCGGTGGGATTCACCCCTCCACTTT	CASNYRWDSPLHF
.	TRBJ1-2	.	TRBV19	TGTGCCAGTAGTATCAGGGCCCAACTCTATGGCTACACCTTC	CASSIRAQLYGYTF
.	TRBJ1-2	.	TRBV6-4	TGTGCCAGCAGTGACCCATCGACAGGTGGCTACACCTTC	CASSDPSTGGYTF
.	TRBJ2-7	.	TRBV5-4	TGTGCCAGCAGCTTGGCTCCGGACTACGAGCAGTACTTC	CASSLAPDYEQYF
TRBD1	TRBJ1-2	once	TRBV29-1	TGCAGCGTCCAGGCCGGACAGGGGGGATACACCTTC	CSVQAGQGGYTF
TRBD2	TRBJ2-7	once	TRBV11-3	TGTGCCAGCAGCGGACGGGACTACCGAGCGTACTACGAGCAGTACTTC	CASSGRDYRAYYEQYF
.	TRBJ1-5	.	TRBV5-5	TGTGCCAGCAGCTATGGGGCGGAAAGCAATCAGCCCCAGCATTTT	CASSYGAESNQPQHF
TRBD1	TRBJ2-4	.	TRBV19	TGTGCCAGTAGTATCGGGACAGGGAATTCCATTCAGTACTTC	CASSIGTGNSIQYF
TRBD2	TRBJ2-1	.	TRBV7-2	TGTGCCAGCAGCCCCGGGACTAGCGGGAGTTCCTACAATGAGCAGTTCTTC	CASSPGTSGSSYNEQFF
.	TRBJ1-2	once	TRBV4-3	TGCGCCAGCAGCCTGACCCAACTAACCTATGGCTACACCTTC	CASSLTQLTYGYTF
TRBD1	TRBJ2-7	.	TRBV28	TGTGCCAGCAGTCCGGGACAGGGGAATTTCGCCTACGAGCAGTACTTC	CASSPGQGNFAYEQYF
.	TRBJ2-7	.	TRBV13	TGTGCCAGCAGCTTAGGGACGGCCTACGAGCAGTACTTC	CASSLGTAYEQYF
TRBD1	TRBJ2-7	.	TRBV7-2	TGTGCCAGCAGCTTAGTGGGACAGTCAAACTACGAGCAGTACTTC	CASSLVGQSNYEQYF
TRBD1	TRBJ1-4	.	TRBV18	TGTGCCAGCTCCCACGACAGGGACACTAATGAAAAACTGTTTTTT	CASSHDRDTNEKLFF
.	TRBJ1-4	once	TRBV28	TGTGCCAGCAGACTAAGCGGTGGGGTAAAACTGTTTTTT	CASRLSGGVKLFF
.	TRBJ2-5	.	TRBV5-4	TGTGCCAGCAGCTTGGCTGGCGGTTCGGAGACCCAGTACTTC	CASSLAGGSETQYF
TRBD2	TRBJ2-2	.	TRBV5-4	TGTGCCAGCAGCTCAGGGAGCGGGAGAATTATCGGGGAGCTGTTTTTT	CASSSGSGRIIGELFF
.	TRBJ2-1	.	TRBV5-8	TGTGCCAGCAGCAACAATGAGCAGTTCTTC	CASSNNEQFF
.	TRBJ2-7	.	TRBV6-1	TGTGCCAGCAGTGAACCGGCAGCCTACGAGCAGTACTTC	CASSEPAAYEQYF
.	TRBJ1-4	.	TRBV5-1	TGCGCCAGCAGCTTGAACCCCAGGACGACGGCAACTAATGAAAAACTGTTTTTT	CASSLNPRTTATNEKLFF
.	TRBJ2-5	few	TRBV30	TGTGCCTGGAGCCTAGGAGGAGGTCCTGGGGAGACCCAGTACTTC	CAWSLGGGPGETQYF
.	TRBJ2-3	.	TRBV18	TGTGCCAGCTCACCCTTATCCCAAACAGATACGCAGTATTTT	CASSPLSQTDTQYF
.	TRBJ2-7	.	TRBV20-1	TGCAGTGCTAGGGAACAGGGTAATTACTTC	CSAREQGNYF
.	TRBJ1-1	.	TRBV6-5	TGTGCCAGCAGTTACTCCTGGGCCAAGGGCACTGAAGCTTTCTTT	CASSYSWAKGTEAFF
.	TRBJ2-1	.	TRBV11-2	TGTGCCAGCAGCTTAACTTTTCAGTCCTACAATGAGCAGTTCTTC	CASSLTFQSYNEQFF
.	TRBJ1-1	few	TRBV21-1	TGTGCCAGCAGCAAGAGCCGCGTCCCAGACAGGGGGAACAACACTGAAGCTTTCTTT	CASSKSRVPDRGNNTEAFF
TRBD2	TRBJ2-1	.	TRBV29-1	TGCAGCGCCCGGGAGGCAGCCACAATCTCGCAGTTCTTC	CSAREAATISQFF
.	TRBJ2-3	few	TRBV19	TGTGCCAGTAGTATACCTGGGGGCGCAGATACGCAGTATTTT	CASSIPGGADTQYF
.	TRBJ2-1	.	TRBV19	TGTGCCAGTAGTATAGAGGAGTTCCCATACAATGAGCAGTTCTTC	CASSIEEFPYNEQFF
.	TRBJ1-4	few	TRBV6-6	TGTGCCAGCAGACCCAGGACAGAGGGGAAACTGTTTTTT	CASRPRTEGKLFF
TRBD1	TRBJ1-2	once	TRBV11-3	TGTGCCAGCACCGCGGAACCCAGGGGGCTACTCTATGGCTACACCTTC	CASTAEPRGLLYGYTF
.	TRBJ2-3	.	TRBV25-1	TGTGCCAGCAGTGAATTTGGGGCTAGCACAGATACGCAGTATTTT	CASSEFGASTDTQYF
TRBD1	TRBJ1-2	few	TRBV5-1	TGCGCCAGCAGCCCCGGGACAGGCTATGGCTACACCTTC	CASSPGTGYGYTF
TRBD1	TRBJ2-3	.	TRBV7-6	TGTGCCAGCAGCTTCCAGGGGGCACTCGGCACAGATACGCAGTATTTT	CASSFQGALGTDTQYF
.	TRBJ1-5	.	TRBV6-6	TGTGCCACCAGTCAGGGCACTCAGCCCCAGCATTTT	CATSQGTQPQHF
TRBD1	TRBJ1-1	.	TRBV27	TGTGCCAGTAGAACAGGGGGCACTGAAGCTTTCTTT	CASRTGGTEAFF
TRBD1	TRBJ2-5	few	TRBV5-1	TGCGCCAGCAGTTACGGGGACAGCCCTCAAGAGACCCAGTACTTC	CASSYGDSPQETQYF
.	TRBJ1-5	few	TRBV15	TGTGCCACCAGCAGAGATATGGGGGAGAGTCAGCCCCAGCATTTT	CATSRDMGESQPQHF
TRBD1	TRBJ1-2	.	TRBV28	TGTGCCAGCACGCAGAGGGACAGGGGCCGGGACTATGGCTACACCTTC	CASTQRDRGRDYGYTF
.	TRBJ1-2	once	TRBV19	TGTGCCAGTAGTATAGCCCAGACAGGAGACTATGGCTACACCTTC	CASSIAQTGDYGYTF
.	TRBJ2-5	.	TRBV10-1	TGCGCCAGCAGTGACTCCAGGGTCGGGCTACAAGAGACCCAGTACTTC	CASSDSRVGLQETQYF